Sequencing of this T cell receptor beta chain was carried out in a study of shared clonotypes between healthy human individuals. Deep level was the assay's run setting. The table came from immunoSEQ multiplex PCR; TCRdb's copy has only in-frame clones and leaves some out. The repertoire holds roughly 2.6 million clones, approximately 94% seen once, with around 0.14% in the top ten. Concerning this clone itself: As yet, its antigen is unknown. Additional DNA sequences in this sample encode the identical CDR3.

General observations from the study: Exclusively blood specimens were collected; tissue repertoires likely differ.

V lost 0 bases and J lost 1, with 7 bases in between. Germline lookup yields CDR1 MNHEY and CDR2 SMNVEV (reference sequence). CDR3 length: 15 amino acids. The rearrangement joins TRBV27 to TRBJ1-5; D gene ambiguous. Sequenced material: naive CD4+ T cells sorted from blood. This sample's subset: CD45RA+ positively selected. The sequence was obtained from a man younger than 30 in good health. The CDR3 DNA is TGTGCCAGCAGTTTATCCACAACGAGCAATCAGCCCCAGCATTTT. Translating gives CASSLSTTSNQPQHF.